The rows below give T cell receptor beta chains drawn from one sample of a study of response to subunit inactivated influenza vaccine. Each CDR3 protein gets one entry after TCRdb re-called the RT-PCR reads with MiXCR. The table shows over 650,000 distinct CDR3 sequences, with 15% to 20% occurring only once. The sequencing here drew on PBMCs from blood, taken 5 days after vaccination. These receptors were taken from a man in his forties or fifties who received an inactivated influenza vaccine. CDR3s include the opening cysteine and the closing phenylalanine or tryptophan.

V gene	J gene	CDR3 protein
TRBV24-1	TRBJ2-2	CATSDQLAGVRTGELFF
TRBV18	TRBJ1-2	CASSPRDSIGYTF
TRBV12-3/TRBV12-4	TRBJ1-3	CASRSGLLRDTIYF
TRBV7-6	TRBJ2-7	CASSPAVGVAGQYF
TRBV9	TRBJ2-2	CASSSVGSGELFF
TRBV27	TRBJ2-3	CASTPNRDATDTQYF
TRBV5-1	TRBJ2-5	CASSSFQGSETQYF
TRBV4-3	TRBJ2-1	CASSQDRLAGGDEQFF
TRBV10-3	TRBJ2-5	CAISGRGTETQYF
TRBV7-9	TRBJ2-2	CASSLGGWVTGELFF
TRBV6-2/TRBV6-3	TRBJ2-4	CASSTRQGIDTKNIQYF
TRBV6-1	TRBJ2-7	CASSPGGGYYEQYF
TRBV20-1	TRBJ2-3	CSQTGDTQYF
TRBV7-8	TRBJ2-7	CASSAEVADYEQYF
TRBV7-2	TRBJ2-7	CASSLDVGGGYYEQYF
TRBV6-6	TRBJ2-7	CASSRTYSYEQYF
TRBV6-5	TRBJ1-1	CASHGPNTEAFF
TRBV19	TRBJ2-7	CASRSRGGSSYEQYF
TRBV30	TRBJ2-1	CAWSVLRGDPSGSSYNEQFF
TRBV5-1	TRBJ1-1	CASSIPGQGNTEAFF
TRBV7-2	TRBJ2-6	CASSRGNSGANVLTF
TRBV5-1	TRBJ2-1	CASSLGTWGQGHNEQFF
TRBV5-5	TRBJ2-5	CASSLAPGRVETQYF
TRBV9	TRBJ1-2	CASSVGDRGNYGYTF
TRBV7-9	TRBJ1-4	CASRKDGANEKLFF
TRBV24-1	TRBJ2-3	CATSARLAGGADTQYF
TRBV28	TRBJ2-7	CASRPAGGTNEQYF
TRBV4-2	TRBJ2-2	CASRKEELVGELFF
TRBV6-1	TRBJ1-5	CASSPVGNSNQPQHF
TRBV20-1	TRBJ2-3	CSSRPSGETDTQYF
TRBV7-9	TRBJ2-7	CASSRGQDNYEQYF
TRBV20-1	TRBJ1-6	CSARDVSPLHF
TRBV2	TRBJ1-1	CASLHPVVAFF
TRBV30	TRBJ2-5	CAWSEAVTIQETQYF
TRBV28	TRBJ1-1	CASMVPVRNTEAFF
TRBV27	TRBJ2-1	CASSLIVTGSYNEQFF
TRBV5-1	TRBJ2-5	CASSLWRSETQYF
TRBV29-1	TRBJ2-1	CSVGTGTINEQFF
TRBV4-2	TRBJ2-2	CASSLGQADTGELFF